The entry below gives a single TCR beta chain sequence along with its context. Antigen unknown. All donors participated as healthy donors of bone marrow. Unrecorded immune exposure was likely among donors, who were nominally healthy when sampled. This entry comes from a study of cytomegalovirus exposure and HLA in healthy donors. General observations from the study: In an earlier analysis, in fewer than 700 donors, most V segments appeared productive either ~90% or ~30% of the time.

This CDR3 is built from 12 residues. Germline CDR1 and CDR2: GTSNPN and SVGIG (reference sequence). Trimming stripped 0 bases from V and 2 bases from J, with 4 bases between. Vbeta (60) and Jbeta (13) primers were used in the PCR. Produced via immunoSEQ multiplex PCR; TCRdb's table is partial and in-frame only. The sample consists of 130,000 to 150,000 clones, over 70% of them appearing once. The rearrangement links TRBV30 to TRBJ2-5; no clear D gene. Sequenced input: PBMCs. This receptor was obtained from a woman aged 40 to 49 in good health and CMV-seronegative. The chain's CDR3 is CAWSVSQETQYF. In DNA, the CDR3 is TGTGCCTGGAGTGTCTCGCAAGAGACCCAGTACTTC. The full variable domain, in which reference TRBV30 and TRBJ2-5 provide the parts outside the CDR3, is SQTIHQWPATLVQPVGSPLSLECTVEGTSNPNLYWYRQAAGRGLQLLFYSVGIGQISSEVPQNLSASRPQDRQFILSSKKLLLSDSGFYLCAWSVSQETQYFGPGTRLLVL.